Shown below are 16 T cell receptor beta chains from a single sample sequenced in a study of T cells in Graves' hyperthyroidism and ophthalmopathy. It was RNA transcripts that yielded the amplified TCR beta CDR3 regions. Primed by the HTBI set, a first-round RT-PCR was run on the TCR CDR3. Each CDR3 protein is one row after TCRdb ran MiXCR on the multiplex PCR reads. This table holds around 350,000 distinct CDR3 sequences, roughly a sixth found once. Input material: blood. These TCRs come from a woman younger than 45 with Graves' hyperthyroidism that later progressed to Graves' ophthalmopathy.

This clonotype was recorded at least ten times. The CDR3 protein is CASSVGDTMSNEQFF. The CDR3, as DNA: TGTGCCAGCAGCGTGGGCGATACTATGTCCAATGAGCAGTTCTTC. The genes are TRBV9 and TRBJ2-1, with D unresolved. Germline V gene lookup returns CDR1 SGDLS and CDR2 YYNGEE. The CDR3 has 15 amino acids. Trimming took off 2 bases at V and 6 bases at J, with 15 bases between the two ends. Full variable domain (missing parts from reference TRBV9 and TRBJ2-1): DSGVTQTPKHLITATGQRVTLRCSPRSGDLSVYWYQQSLDQGLQFLIQYYNGEERAKGNILERFSAQQFPDLHSELNLSSLELGDSALYFCASSVGDTMSNEQFFGPGTRLTVL.

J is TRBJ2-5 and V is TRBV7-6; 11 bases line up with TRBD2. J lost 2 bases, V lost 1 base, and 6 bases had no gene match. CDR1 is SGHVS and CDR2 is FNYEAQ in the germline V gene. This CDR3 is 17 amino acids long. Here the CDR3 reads CASSLERGTSGQETQYF. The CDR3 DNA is TGTGCCAGCAGCTTAGAAAGGGGGACTAGCGGACAAGAGACCCAGTACTTC.

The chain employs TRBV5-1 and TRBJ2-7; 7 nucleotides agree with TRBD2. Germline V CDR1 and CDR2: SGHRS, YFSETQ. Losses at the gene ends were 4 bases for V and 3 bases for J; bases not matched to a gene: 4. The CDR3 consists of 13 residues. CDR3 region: CASSQGLDYEQYF. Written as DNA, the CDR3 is TGCGCCAGCAGCCAAGGACTAGACTACGAGCAGTACTTC.

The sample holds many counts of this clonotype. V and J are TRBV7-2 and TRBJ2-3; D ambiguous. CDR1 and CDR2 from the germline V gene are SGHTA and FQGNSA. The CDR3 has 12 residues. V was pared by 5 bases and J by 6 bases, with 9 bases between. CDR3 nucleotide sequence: TGTGCCAGCAGCCCCACCCCCGATACGCAGTATTTT. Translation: CASSPTPDTQYF.

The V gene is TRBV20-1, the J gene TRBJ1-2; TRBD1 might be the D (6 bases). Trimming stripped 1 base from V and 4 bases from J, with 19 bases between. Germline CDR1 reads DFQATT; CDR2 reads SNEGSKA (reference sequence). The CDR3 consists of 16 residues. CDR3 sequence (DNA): TGCAGTGCTAGAGTTACAGGGTGGGCCTCTACCTATGGCTACACCTTC. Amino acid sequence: CSARVTGWASTYGYTF.

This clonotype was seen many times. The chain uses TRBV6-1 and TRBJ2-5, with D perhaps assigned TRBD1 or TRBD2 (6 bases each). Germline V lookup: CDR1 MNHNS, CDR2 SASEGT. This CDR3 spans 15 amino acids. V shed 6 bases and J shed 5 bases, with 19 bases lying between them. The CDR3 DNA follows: TGTGCCAGCAGACGAGGGGCAGGGGACTTGGAGACCCAGTACTTC. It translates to CASRRGAGDLETQYF.

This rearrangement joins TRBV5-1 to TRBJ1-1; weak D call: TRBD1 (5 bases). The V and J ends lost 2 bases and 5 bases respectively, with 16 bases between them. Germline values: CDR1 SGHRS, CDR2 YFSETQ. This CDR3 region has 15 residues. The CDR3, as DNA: TGCGCCAGCAGCTTACTGGAGGGGCGGGGGACTGAAGCTTTCTTT. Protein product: CASSLLEGRGTEAFF.

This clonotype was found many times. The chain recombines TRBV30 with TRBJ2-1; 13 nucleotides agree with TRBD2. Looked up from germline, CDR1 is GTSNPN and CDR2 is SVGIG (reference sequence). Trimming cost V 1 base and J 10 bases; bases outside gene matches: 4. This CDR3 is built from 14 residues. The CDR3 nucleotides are TGTGCCTGGAGTGCCCGGGGACTAGCGGGAGAGCAGTTCTTC. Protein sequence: CAWSARGLAGEQFF. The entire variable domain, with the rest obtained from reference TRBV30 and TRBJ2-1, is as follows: SQTIHQWPATLVQPVGSPLSLECTVEGTSNPNLYWYRQAAGRGLQLLFYSVGIGQISSEVPQNLSASRPQDRQFILSSKKLLLSDSGFYLCAWSARGLAGEQFFGPGTRLTVL.

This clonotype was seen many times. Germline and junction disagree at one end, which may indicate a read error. The CDR3: CASAVGEWNAEAFF. DNA for the CDR3: TGTGCCTCCGCAGTTGGTGAGTGGAACGCTGAAGCTTTCTTT. The J gene is TRBJ1-1, the V gene TRBV2; no definite D call. The CDR3 covers 14 residues. CDR1 and CDR2 (germline): SNHLY, FYNNEI.

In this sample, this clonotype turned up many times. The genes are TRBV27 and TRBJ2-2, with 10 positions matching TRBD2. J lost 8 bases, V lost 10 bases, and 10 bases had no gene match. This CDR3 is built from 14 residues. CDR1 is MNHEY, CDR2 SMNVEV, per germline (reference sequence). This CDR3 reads CATRASGGAGELFF. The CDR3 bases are TGTGCCACCCGAGCTAGCGGGGGTGCGGGGGAGCTGTTTTTT.

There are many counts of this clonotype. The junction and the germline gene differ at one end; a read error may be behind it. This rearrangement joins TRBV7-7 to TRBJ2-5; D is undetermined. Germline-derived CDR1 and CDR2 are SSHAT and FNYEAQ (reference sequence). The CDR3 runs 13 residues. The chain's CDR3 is CASSLGEKETQYF. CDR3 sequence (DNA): TGTGCTAGCAGCTTAGGCGAGAAAGAGACCCAGTACTTC.

CDR3 in DNA: TGTGCCAGCAAACGAGGCGGGGGGGGATACAATGAGCAGTTCTTC. Residues: CASKRGGGGYNEQFF. The chain is built from TRBV28 and TRBJ2-1; 9 positions match TRBD2. This CDR3 comprises 15 residues. The V gene end was trimmed by 7 bases and the J gene end by 4 bases; junction bases not matched to a gene: 8. From germline, CDR1 is MDHEN and CDR2 SYDVKM.

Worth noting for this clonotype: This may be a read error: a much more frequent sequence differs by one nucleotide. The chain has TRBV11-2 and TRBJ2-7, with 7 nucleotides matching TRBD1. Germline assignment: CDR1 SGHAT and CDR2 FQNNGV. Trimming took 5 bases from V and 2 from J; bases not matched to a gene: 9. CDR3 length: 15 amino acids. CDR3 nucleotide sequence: TGTGCCAGCAGCCCTTTGAGGGGGCGCACCTACGAGCAGTACTTC. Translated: CASSPLRGRTYEQYF. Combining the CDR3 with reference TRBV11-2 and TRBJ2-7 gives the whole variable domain EAGVAQSPRYKIIEKRQSVAFWCNPISGHATLYWYQQILGQGPKLLIQFQNNGVVDDSQLPKDRFSAERLKGVDSTLKIQPAKLEDSAVYLCASSPLRGRTYEQYFGPGTRLTVT.

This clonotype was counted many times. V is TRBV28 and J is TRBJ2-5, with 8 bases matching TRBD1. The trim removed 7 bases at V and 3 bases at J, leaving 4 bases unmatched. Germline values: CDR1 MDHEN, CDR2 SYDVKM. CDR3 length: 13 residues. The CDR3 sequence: CASTRDRKETQYF. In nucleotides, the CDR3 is TGTGCCAGCACCCGGGACAGGAAAGAGACCCAGTACTTC.

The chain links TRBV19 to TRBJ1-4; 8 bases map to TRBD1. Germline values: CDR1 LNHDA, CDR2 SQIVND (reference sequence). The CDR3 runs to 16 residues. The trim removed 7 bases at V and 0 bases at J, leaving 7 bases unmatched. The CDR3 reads CASTDRALATNEKLFF. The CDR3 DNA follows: TGTGCCAGTACGGACAGGGCACTTGCAACTAATGAAAAACTGTTTTTT.

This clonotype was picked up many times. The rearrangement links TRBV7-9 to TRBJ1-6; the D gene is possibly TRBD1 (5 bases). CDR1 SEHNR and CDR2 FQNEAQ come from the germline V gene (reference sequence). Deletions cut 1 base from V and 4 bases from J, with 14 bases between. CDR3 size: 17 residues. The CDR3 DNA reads TGTGCCAGCAGCTTAGGGACGAGGGGCCCTTATAATTCACCCCTCCACTTT. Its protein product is CASSLGTRGPYNSPLHF.